Listed below are T cell receptor beta chains from one sample, sequenced in a study of cytomegalovirus exposure and HLA in healthy donors. TCRdb keeps only in-frame clones here, not all; method: immunoSEQ multiplex PCR. In the table there are 100,000 to 150,000 clones, over 70% of which are singletons. Sequenced: PBMCs. The origin of the receptors is a female donor in good health and CMV-seronegative. CDR3s leave out the opening cysteine and the closing phenylalanine or tryptophan. Size is stated for part of the rows, as once, few or many counts, or as a class when the clone is expanded.

V	size	CDR3
TRBV28	few	ASTAMGPRVYEQY
TRBV7-4	NA	ASSLWPVEAF
TRBV18	NA	ASSPRGEETQY
TRBV30	NA	AWSRQGYGYT
TRBV19	NA	ASKGVTSGSLWTDTQY
TRBV10-3	NA	AIRGGQAAASSGNTIY
TRBV2	NA	ASSADRGSYGYT
TRBV6-1	NA	ASSPEGDPYGYT
TRBV28	NA	ASSLEPSSYNEQF
TRBV18	NA	ASSPSTSGGAWETQY
TRBV7-9	few	ASSNQGQIAYEQY
TRBV5-4	NA	ASSWETGPYGYT
TRBV19	few	ASSSGTGKSNQPQH
TRBV6-6	NA	ASSRFGGGSSYEQY
TRBV5-6	few	ASSPTTGANYGYT
TRBV11-3	NA	ASSKGTSSSNEQF
TRBV9	NA	ASSVGVRTEAF
TRBV28	NA	ASSLSATGEETQY
TRBV7-8	NA	ASSFDLAGGDEQF
TRBV6-6	few	ASSHIRTNEKLF
TRBV7-3	once	ASSSGGMNTEAF
TRBV21-1	NA	ASSIPVSISYGYT
TRBV11-2	few	ASSLASAGTPTYEQY
TRBV29-1	NA	SVGTPGLAGSTDTQY
TRBV5-4	NA	ASSLRGMEGNTIY
TRBV6-5	NA	ASGRGLVLDGYT
TRBV2	NA	ASIVTRSSYEQY
TRBV21-1	NA	ASSKGGRRNQPQH
TRBV7-3	NA	ASSPGTSGATEQF
TRBV14	NA	ASSRRGGQPQH
TRBV9	NA	ASSEVGGQETQY
TRBV13	NA	ASNNGSSYNEQF
TRBV7-9	NA	ASSLRGGPRDEQY
TRBV19	NA	ASSQIAGYEQY
TRBV11-2	few	ASSSGTDSYEQY
TRBV5-1	few	ASSLGVENEQF
TRBV5-1	NA	AGSLARNEQY
TRBV5-1	once	ASSLASGEETQY
TRBV5-5	NA	ASSWTGNATNEKLF
TRBV5-6	NA	ASTLWGGYGYT